One and the same sample provided the 10 T cell receptor beta chains below, sequenced in a study of shared clonotypes between healthy human individuals. The data were produced by immunoSEQ multiplex PCR, yet TCRdb's version contains in-frame clones alone and is incomplete. The sample has roughly 2.1 million clones, roughly 91% seen once. Terminally differentiated effector memory CD45RA+ cells were excluded by CCR7 positive selection of CD45RO-negative cells. The sequencing input was naive CD8+ T cells from PBMCs. Every receptor here comes from a man aged 18 to 29 in good health. Some clones in this sample may be carry-over from other donors' samples.

This clone has only a few counts. The chain carries TRBV4-3 and TRBJ1-4; tentatively, D is TRBD1 (5 bases). In germline, CDR1 is LGHNA, CDR2 YSLEER. V gave up 5 bases and J gave up 8 bases, with 12 bases separating them. The CDR3 contains 13 residues. CDR3 nucleotides: TGCGCCAGCAGCTACGACAGTGGAGAAAAACTGTTTTTT. Its protein product is CASSYDSGEKLFF.

As regards this clone: This same CDR3 is encoded by further DNA sequences in the sample. The V and J genes are TRBV28 and TRBJ2-7; a possible D gene is TRBD2 (6 bases). V was shortened by 10 bases and J by 3 bases, with 13 bases between the two germline ends. Germline assignment: CDR1 MDHEN and CDR2 SYDVKM. CDR3 length: 12 amino acids. The CDR3 spells CATSAGSYEQYF. CDR3 nucleotide sequence: TGTGCCACCTCCGCCGGGAGCTACGAGCAGTACTTC.

The chain links TRBV12-5 to TRBJ1-1, with D possibly matching TRBD1 (5 bases). V shed 7 bases and J shed 0 bases, with 12 bases lying between them. The CDR3 extends over 14 amino acids. From germline, CDR1 is LGHNT and CDR2 FRNRAP. This chain's CDR3 is CASAPRDLNTEAFF. The CDR3 DNA is TGTGCTAGTGCCCCTAGGGACTTGAACACTGAAGCTTTCTTT.

A remark on this clone: A much larger clone differs from this one at a single base, so this may be a read error. The sample carries other DNA sequences with the same CDR3. The rearrangement links TRBV2 to TRBJ2-7, with D hard to call. Trimming pared 6 bases from V and 0 bases from J, leaving 3 bases between. The CDR3 sequence is 11 residues long. The germline CDR1 and CDR2 sequences are SNHLY and FYNNEI. DNA for the CDR3: TGTGCCAGCAGCTTCTCCTACGAGCAGTACTTC. Residues: CASSFSYEQYF.

This chain joins TRBV29-1 and TRBJ1-4; TRBD1 is a possible D gene (5 bases). V lost 7 bases and J 12 bases, leaving 15 bases between the germline ends. Germline assignment: CDR1 SQVTM and CDR2 ANQGSEA. The CDR3 totals 11 residues. The CDR3 DNA sequence: TGCAGCGGGGGACGACAAGGGGAACTGTTTTTT. As protein: CSGGRQGELFF. Complete variable domain (other parts from reference TRBV29-1 and TRBJ1-4): SAVISQKPSRDICQRGTSLTIQCQVDSQVTMMFWYRQQPGQSLTLIATANQGSEATYESGFVIDKFPISRPNLTFSTLTVSNMSPEDSSIYLCSGGRQGELFFGSGTQLSVL.

In DNA form, the CDR3 reads TGTGCCAGCAGCTTAGGACATACAAGCACAGATACGCAGTATTTT. Protein: CASSLGHTSTDTQYF. The chain joins TRBV11-2 to TRBJ2-3; D is uncertain. The V gene lost 1 base and the J gene lost 0 bases, with 8 bases spanning the gap. This CDR3 has 15 residues. Germline V CDR1 and CDR2: SGHAT, FQNNGV. Full variable domain (remainder filled in from reference TRBV11-2 and TRBJ2-3): EAGVAQSPRYKIIEKRQSVAFWCNPISGHATLYWYQQILGQGPKLLIQFQNNGVVDDSQLPKDRFSAERLKGVDSTLKIQPAKLEDSAVYLCASSLGHTSTDTQYFGPGTRLTVL.

This sequence joins TRBV11-1 and TRBJ2-1; tentative D call: TRBD2 (5 bases). Per germline, CDR1 SGHAT and CDR2 FQDESV (reference sequence). This CDR3 contains 14 residues. The ends were cut back, 1 base at V and 8 bases at J, with 12 bases in the middle. The CDR3 sequence is CASSLVPGGDEQFF. For the CDR3, the DNA is TGTGCCAGCAGCTTAGTCCCAGGAGGCGATGAGCAGTTCTTC.

This sequence joins TRBV9 and TRBJ1-4; 8 bases align to TRBD1. This CDR3 is built from 14 residues. V shed 1 base and J 7 bases; nucleotides not matched to a gene: 3. Germline V gene sequence: CDR1 SGDLS, CDR2 YYNGEE. The CDR3 region is CASSVQGAPEKLFF. The CDR3 DNA sequence: TGTGCCAGCAGCGTACAGGGGGCCCCTGAAAAACTGTTTTTT.

CDR3 DNA sequence: TGTGCCAGCAGACCAGCACGGAACTACGAGCAGTACTTC. As protein: CASRPARNYEQYF. The rearrangement links TRBV6-6 to TRBJ2-7; no clear D gene. This CDR3 spans 13 amino acids. Per germline, CDR1 MNHNY and CDR2 SVGAGI (reference sequence). V lost 6 bases and J 3 bases, leaving 12 bases between the germline ends.

V and J are TRBV4-1 and TRBJ2-1; 11 nucleotides line up with TRBD1. The CDR3 has 15 residues. J gave up 6 bases and V 1 base, and 2 bases lay outside the gene matches. Germline V gene lookup returns CDR1 MGHRA and CDR2 YSYEKL. The CDR3 nucleotides read TGCGCCAGCAGCCAAGTTGGGACAGGGGGCAATGAGCAGTTCTTC. It is translated as CASSQVGTGGNEQFF.